This entry concerns a single TCR beta chain. The data belong to a study of radiotherapy plus CTLA-4 blockade in lung cancer. Sequencing used immunoSEQ multiplex PCR; TCRdb keeps in-frame clones, though not all of them. The sample contains around 29,000 clones, 75% to 90% of which appear only once. The length of the CDR3 is 14 residues. Germline CDR1 and CDR2: MRHNA and SNTAGT. Between the trimmed V and J ends, which lost 7 bases and 0 bases, there was a span of 12 bases. This rearrangement joins TRBV6-4 to TRBJ1-2; D unclear. Sequenced here: peripheral blood, sampled from a patient treated with radiotherapy plus ipilimumab. The receptor was derived from a human donor with non-small cell lung cancer that progressed on radiotherapy plus ipilimumab. This chain's CDR3 is CASKADHANYGYTF. The CDR3 region has the DNA TGTGCCAGCAAGGCGGATCATGCTAACTATGGCTACACCTTC.